This T cell receptor (beta chain) was sequenced for a study of T cells after yellow fever vaccination. TCRdb reanalysed the 5' RACE reads using MiXCR and keeps one entry per CDR3 protein. The sample has 500,000 to 650,000 distinct CDR3 sequences; less than 20% are singletons. CDR1 is SGHRS, CDR2 YFSETQ, per germline. This CDR3 has 16 residues. Remarks on this clonotype: The antigen remains unidentified. The germline gene is not matched at one end of the junction; a read error may be the cause.

Study-wide points: A large majority of primary-vaccination clones showed up again after the booster (about 97% CD4, about 90% CD8). Researchers report a weaker secondary response that nonetheless peaked faster, day 5 versus 15.

The sequence was collected from a man younger than 35 who received the YFV17D yellow fever vaccine. The starting material was PBMCs, obtained 5 to 6 days after the first yellow fever vaccination. The chain is built from TRBV5-1 and TRBJ2-1; tentative D call: TRBD1 (6 bases). The CDR3 nucleotides are TGCGCCAGCAGCTTGGATCTCCAGGGGTCGAACAATCAGCAGTTCTTC. It specifies CASSLDLQGSNNQQFF. The full variable domain, with the rest looked up from reference TRBV5-1 and TRBJ2-1, is KAGVTQTPRYLIKTRGQQVTLSCSPISGHRSVSWYQQTPGQGLQFLFEYFSETQRNKGNFPGRFSGRQFSNSRSEMNVSTLELGDSALYLCASSLDLQGSNNQQFFGPGTRLTVL.